Listed below are T cell receptor beta chains from one sample, sequenced in a study of T-cell reconstitution after alpha-beta-depleted transplantation in children. TCRdb analysed the PCR reads with MiXCR anew, one entry per CDR3 protein. There are fewer than 700,000 distinct CDR3 sequences in the sample; 10% to 15% occur only once, and 2.2% lies in the top ten. Specimen: PBMCs, mostly from graft donor cells, collected 360 days after TCRalphabeta/CD19-depleted stem cell transplant. Receptor source: a male patient aged 10 to 17 who had a stem cell transplant for acute myeloid leukemia, so the T cells may come from the graft donor. The conserved cysteine and the conserved F or W are not part of the CDR3 here. The order of the fields is V gene, J gene, CDR3 protein.

v_gene: TRBV20-1; j_gene: TRBJ2-7; CDR3aa: SAREATRLDEQY
v_gene: TRBV10-3; j_gene: TRBJ2-5; CDR3aa: AISEWLAAPHQETQY
v_gene: TRBV6-5; j_gene: TRBJ2-7; CDR3aa: ASSLNRGYEQY
v_gene: TRBV7-2; j_gene: TRBJ1-5; CDR3aa: ASSLAGWGQVGNQPQH
v_gene: TRBV5-1; j_gene: TRBJ2-7; CDR3aa: ASSSYRDPTYEQY
v_gene: TRBV28; j_gene: TRBJ1-2; CDR3aa: ASSFRDRGHGYT
v_gene: TRBV20-1; j_gene: TRBJ2-1; CDR3aa: SARWGLAGADEQF
v_gene: TRBV6-2/TRBV6-3; j_gene: TRBJ2-1; CDR3aa: ASSNTGLLLSYNEQF
v_gene: TRBV11-2; j_gene: TRBJ2-2; CDR3aa: ASSPGTGRSANTGELF
v_gene: TRBV30; j_gene: TRBJ2-7; CDR3aa: AWGGSTYEQY
v_gene: TRBV24-1; j_gene: TRBJ2-1; CDR3aa: ATSDVAWNEQF
v_gene: TRBV14; j_gene: TRBJ2-1; CDR3aa: ASSQDWDSNEQF
v_gene: TRBV29-1; j_gene: TRBJ2-7; CDR3aa: SVAGTSGSRVVNEQY
v_gene: TRBV4-3; j_gene: TRBJ2-3; CDR3aa: ASSQDASYTDTQY
v_gene: TRBV12-3/TRBV12-4; j_gene: TRBJ2-1; CDR3aa: ASSLGGTSSYNEQF
v_gene: TRBV7-2; j_gene: TRBJ2-7; CDR3aa: ASSGLARRYEQY
v_gene: TRBV28; j_gene: TRBJ2-4; CDR3aa: ASGPQITLAKNIQY
v_gene: TRBV29-1; j_gene: TRBJ2-3; CDR3aa: SAATSTDTQY
v_gene: TRBV29-1; j_gene: TRBJ2-1; CDR3aa: SAPQLAGGNEQF
v_gene: TRBV5-1; j_gene: TRBJ2-3; CDR3aa: ASSETIGTDTQY
v_gene: TRBV28; j_gene: TRBJ2-7; CDR3aa: ASRPHRGLGEQY
v_gene: TRBV29-1; j_gene: TRBJ1-1; CDR3aa: SVVGGEAF
v_gene: TRBV7-7; j_gene: TRBJ2-7; CDR3aa: ASSWVMDDLGEQY
v_gene: TRBV24-1; j_gene: TRBJ2-2; CDR3aa: ATSDLIRGNTGELF
v_gene: TRBV5-1; j_gene: TRBJ2-1; CDR3aa: ASSLAGGTSYNEQF
v_gene: TRBV7-2; j_gene: TRBJ1-6; CDR3aa: ASSLGPWDNSPLH
v_gene: TRBV6-5; j_gene: TRBJ2-5; CDR3aa: ASSYQGMETQY
v_gene: TRBV7-8; j_gene: TRBJ1-1; CDR3aa: ASSLVQPLNTEAF
v_gene: TRBV24-1; j_gene: TRBJ2-3; CDR3aa: ATSDLGPGTSGQY
v_gene: TRBV11-3; j_gene: TRBJ2-1; CDR3aa: ASSSRRNEQF
v_gene: TRBV5-1; j_gene: TRBJ2-1; CDR3aa: ASSLASGTSNEQF
v_gene: TRBV20-1; j_gene: TRBJ2-1; CDR3aa: SARSGLAGAYEQF
v_gene: TRBV7-9; j_gene: TRBJ2-3; CDR3aa: ASSYRAPERTQY
v_gene: TRBV5-1; j_gene: TRBJ2-1; CDR3aa: ASRPPGLAGFNEQF
v_gene: TRBV20-1; j_gene: TRBJ2-7; CDR3aa: SARKVGYYEQY
v_gene: TRBV29-1; j_gene: TRBJ2-3; CDR3aa: SVDGSLNRDTQY
v_gene: TRBV5-1; j_gene: TRBJ2-7; CDR3aa: ASSLSQGAGEQY
v_gene: TRBV20-1; j_gene: TRBJ2-1; CDR3aa: SARGGWVPEQF
v_gene: TRBV15; j_gene: TRBJ2-1; CDR3aa: ATSRGLAGRDEQF
v_gene: TRBV2; j_gene: TRBJ2-3; CDR3aa: ASSEAGGPGRTQY
v_gene: TRBV5-1; j_gene: TRBJ2-1; CDR3aa: ASSRSDGWGNNEQF
v_gene: TRBV18; j_gene: TRBJ1-2; CDR3aa: ASSPLNMPGKDYGYT
v_gene: TRBV28; j_gene: TRBJ2-1; CDR3aa: AILGLAGGGYNEQF
v_gene: TRBV29-1; j_gene: TRBJ2-7; CDR3aa: SVEAKGTYEQY
v_gene: TRBV7-3; j_gene: TRBJ2-1; CDR3aa: ASSTTSGTYNEQF
v_gene: TRBV20-1; j_gene: TRBJ2-5; CDR3aa: SAKGGGETQY
v_gene: TRBV28; j_gene: TRBJ2-3; CDR3aa: ASSASDTQY
v_gene: TRBV7-9; j_gene: TRBJ1-2; CDR3aa: ASSLEPGNYGYT
v_gene: TRBV27; j_gene: TRBJ2-1; CDR3aa: ASSLSGGTNEQF
v_gene: TRBV28; j_gene: TRBJ2-1; CDR3aa: ASGWVRRGAYNEQF
v_gene: TRBV7-8; j_gene: TRBJ2-7; CDR3aa: ASSQDRKSAYEQY
v_gene: TRBV6-2/TRBV6-3; j_gene: TRBJ2-7; CDR3aa: ASRTVFSYEQY
v_gene: TRBV3-1; j_gene: TRBJ1-6; CDR3aa: ASSQVSWAGSSPLH